Listed below are T cell receptor beta chains from one sample, sequenced in a study of CD8 T cells in Susac syndrome. MiXCR, applied by TCRdb to the immunoSEQ multiplex PCR reads, yields one record per CDR3 protein. The sample lists about 300,000 distinct CDR3 sequences, approximately 85% occurring once. The sequencing sample was made of CD8+ T cells from PBMCs. These receptors originate from a human donor with multiple sclerosis. Both conserved end residues are part of each CDR3. Each record gives: V gene, J gene, D gene, clone size, CDR3 protein, CDR3 DNA. D genes are given only for firm matches. Size is stated for part of the rows, as once, few or many counts, or as a class when the clone is expanded.

v_call: TRBV4-3
j_call: TRBJ2-7
d_call: TRBD2
clone_size: -
cdr3_aa: CASSPRLAGGASSYEQYF
cdr3_nt: TGCGCCAGCAGCCCCAGACTAGCGGGAGGTGCGAGCTCCTACGAGCAGTACTTC

v_call: TRBV29-1
j_call: TRBJ1-2
d_call: -
clone_size: -
cdr3_aa: CSVPLELGYGYTF
cdr3_nt: TGCAGCGTGCCCCTGGAGTTGGGCTATGGCTACACCTTC

v_call: TRBV27
j_call: TRBJ1-1
d_call: -
clone_size: -
cdr3_aa: CASSLGALGRGTEAFF
cdr3_nt: TGTGCCAGCAGTTTAGGGGCCCTGGGCAGGGGCACTGAAGCTTTCTTT

v_call: TRBV24-1
j_call: TRBJ1-1
d_call: -
clone_size: -
cdr3_aa: CATSDQDTNTEAFF
cdr3_nt: TGTGCCACCAGTGATCAGGACACGAACACTGAAGCTTTCTTT

v_call: TRBV7-9
j_call: TRBJ2-1
d_call: -
clone_size: few
cdr3_aa: CASSQEYNEQFF
cdr3_nt: TGTGCCAGCAGCCAGGAATACAATGAGCAGTTCTTC

v_call: TRBV3-1
j_call: TRBJ2-1
d_call: -
clone_size: -
cdr3_aa: CASSQGLGTLIEQFF
cdr3_nt: TGTGCCAGCAGCCAAGGACTAGGGACGCTTATTGAGCAGTTCTTC

v_call: TRBV9
j_call: TRBJ2-1
d_call: -
clone_size: once
cdr3_aa: CASSAYGKLYNEQFF
cdr3_nt: TGTGCCAGCAGCGCCTACGGGAAACTGTACAATGAGCAGTTCTTC

v_call: TRBV28
j_call: TRBJ2-1
d_call: -
clone_size: -
cdr3_aa: CASSYPWDNEQFF
cdr3_nt: TGTGCCAGCAGCTACCCGTGGGACAATGAGCAGTTCTTC

v_call: TRBV7-9
j_call: TRBJ2-1
d_call: -
clone_size: -
cdr3_aa: CASSLTDPGEQFF
cdr3_nt: TGTGCCAGCAGCTTAACAGACCCCGGTGAGCAGTTCTTC

v_call: TRBV6-2/TRBV6-3
j_call: TRBJ1-2
d_call: -
clone_size: once
cdr3_aa: CASSSPRESGYGYTF
cdr3_nt: TGTGCCAGCAGTTCCCCCAGGGAGAGCGGCTATGGCTACACCTTC

v_call: TRBV6-6
j_call: TRBJ2-3
d_call: -
clone_size: -
cdr3_aa: CASSSLYPPLPDTQYF
cdr3_nt: TGTGCCAGCAGTTCACTCTATCCTCCCTTACCAGATACGCAGTATTTT

v_call: TRBV19
j_call: TRBJ1-1
d_call: -
clone_size: -
cdr3_aa: CASSMAKNTEAFF
cdr3_nt: TGTGCCAGTAGTATGGCAAAGAACACTGAAGCTTTCTTT

v_call: TRBV28
j_call: TRBJ1-2
d_call: -
clone_size: -
cdr3_aa: CASSLRTGADGYTF
cdr3_nt: TGTGCCAGCAGTTTAAGGACCGGGGCCGATGGCTACACCTTC

v_call: TRBV6-1
j_call: TRBJ2-3
d_call: TRBD2
clone_size: few
cdr3_aa: CASSVVAGAPDTQYF
cdr3_nt: TGTGCCAGCAGTGTAGTAGCGGGAGCCCCAGATACGCAGTATTTT

v_call: TRBV27
j_call: TRBJ1-5
d_call: TRBD1
clone_size: once
cdr3_aa: CASRQGIPNQPQHF
cdr3_nt: TGTGCCAGCAGACAGGGGATCCCAAATCAGCCCCAGCATTTT

v_call: TRBV6-2/TRBV6-3
j_call: TRBJ2-3
d_call: TRBD2
clone_size: -
cdr3_aa: CASSYGFFRGLAGTDTQYF
cdr3_nt: TGTGCCAGCAGTTACGGATTCTTTCGCGGGCTAGCGGGAACAGATACGCAGTATTTT

v_call: TRBV28
j_call: TRBJ2-3
d_call: TRBD2
clone_size: -
cdr3_aa: CASSPGLVSTDTQYF
cdr3_nt: TGTGCCAGCAGTCCTGGACTAGTTAGCACAGATACGCAGTATTTT

v_call: TRBV27
j_call: TRBJ2-7
d_call: -
clone_size: -
cdr3_aa: CASSFSGASYEQYF
cdr3_nt: TGTGCCAGCAGCTTTTCCGGGGCCTCCTACGAGCAGTACTTC

v_call: TRBV6-5
j_call: TRBJ2-1
d_call: -
clone_size: -
cdr3_aa: CASSSITGRGSNEQFF
cdr3_nt: TGTGCCAGCAGTTCGATCACGGGGAGAGGAAGCAATGAGCAGTTCTTC

v_call: TRBV3-1
j_call: TRBJ1-1
d_call: -
clone_size: -
cdr3_aa: CASSQVTINTEAFF
cdr3_nt: TGTGCCAGCAGCCAAGTCACAATAAACACTGAAGCTTTCTTT

v_call: TRBV4-3
j_call: TRBJ2-7
d_call: -
clone_size: -
cdr3_aa: CASSQVIRGEQYF
cdr3_nt: TGCGCCAGCAGCCAGGTTATAAGGGGCGAGCAGTACTTC

v_call: TRBV28
j_call: TRBJ2-3
d_call: TRBD2
clone_size: -
cdr3_aa: CASSPRLAATDTQYF
cdr3_nt: TGTGCCAGCAGCCCACGACTAGCGGCCACAGATACGCAGTATTTT

v_call: TRBV7-9
j_call: TRBJ2-1
d_call: TRBD2
clone_size: -
cdr3_aa: CASRPSGSQGDEQFF
cdr3_nt: TGTGCCAGTCGGCCTAGCGGGTCCCAGGGTGATGAGCAGTTCTTC

v_call: TRBV19
j_call: TRBJ2-1
d_call: TRBD2
clone_size: -
cdr3_aa: CASSFLAGNSPYNEQFF
cdr3_nt: TGTGCCAGTAGTTTCCTAGCGGGAAACTCCCCCTACAATGAGCAGTTCTTC

v_call: TRBV7-9
j_call: TRBJ2-6
d_call: -
clone_size: -
cdr3_aa: CASSHRDSGGVLTF
cdr3_nt: TGTGCCAGCAGCCATCGGGACTCCGGCGGCGTCCTGACTTTC

v_call: TRBV29-1
j_call: TRBJ1-2
d_call: -
clone_size: -
cdr3_aa: CSYREANYGYTF
cdr3_nt: TGCAGCTACAGGGAGGCCAACTATGGCTACACCTTC

v_call: TRBV23-1
j_call: TRBJ2-2
d_call: TRBD1
clone_size: once
cdr3_aa: CASSPHRDRGRGTDTGELFF
cdr3_nt: TGCGCCAGCAGTCCCCACCGGGACAGGGGGCGCGGGACGGACACCGGGGAGCTGTTTTTT

v_call: TRBV29-1
j_call: TRBJ2-1
d_call: -
clone_size: -
cdr3_aa: CSVEDGGWSSYNEQFF
cdr3_nt: TGCAGCGTTGAAGATGGCGGCTGGAGCTCCTACAATGAGCAGTTCTTC

v_call: TRBV20-1
j_call: TRBJ2-7
d_call: -
clone_size: -
cdr3_aa: CSARDDSRDKLSYEQYF
cdr3_nt: TGCAGTGCTAGAGATGACAGTCGGGACAAGCTGTCCTACGAGCAGTACTTC

v_call: TRBV2
j_call: TRBJ1-5
d_call: TRBD1
clone_size: -
cdr3_aa: CASSEGQGGVLTQHF
cdr3_nt: TGTGCCAGCAGTGAAGGCCAGGGGGGTGTTCTGACCCAGCATTTT

v_call: TRBV6-2/TRBV6-3
j_call: TRBJ2-2
d_call: -
clone_size: -
cdr3_aa: CASKEERIVKNTGELFF
cdr3_nt: TGTGCCAGCAAAGAGGAACGGATTGTAAAGAACACCGGGGAGCTGTTTTTT

v_call: TRBV20-1
j_call: TRBJ2-1
d_call: -
clone_size: -
cdr3_aa: CSATPRAPYNEQFF
cdr3_nt: TGCAGTGCTACCCCCCGGGCTCCCTACAATGAGCAGTTCTTC

v_call: TRBV20-1
j_call: TRBJ2-7
d_call: TRBD2
clone_size: -
cdr3_aa: CSARARTSGFSSYEQYF
cdr3_nt: TGCAGTGCTAGAGCCCGGACTAGCGGGTTCAGCTCCTACGAGCAGTACTTC

v_call: TRBV4-3
j_call: TRBJ2-7
d_call: -
clone_size: -
cdr3_aa: CASSQGRAYEQYF
cdr3_nt: TGCGCCAGCAGTCAGGGCAGGGCCTACGAGCAGTACTTC

v_call: TRBV30
j_call: TRBJ2-2
d_call: -
clone_size: -
cdr3_aa: CAWSAGELFF
cdr3_nt: TGTGCCTGGAGCGCCGGGGAGCTGTTTTTT

v_call: TRBV6-1
j_call: TRBJ2-1
d_call: TRBD2
clone_size: few
cdr3_aa: CASRVAGLLYNEQFF
cdr3_nt: TGTGCCAGCAGAGTAGCGGGACTCCTCTACAATGAGCAGTTCTTC

v_call: TRBV5-6
j_call: TRBJ2-3
d_call: -
clone_size: -
cdr3_aa: CASSVLGSLDTDTQYF
cdr3_nt: TGTGCCAGCAGCGTTTTGGGCAGCTTAGATACAGATACGCAGTATTTT

v_call: TRBV12-3/TRBV12-4
j_call: TRBJ2-3
d_call: TRBD2
clone_size: -
cdr3_aa: CASTPFGGRRDTQYF
cdr3_nt: TGTGCCAGCACCCCTTTCGGCGGGAGGAGGGATACGCAGTATTTT

v_call: TRBV7-9
j_call: TRBJ1-5
d_call: -
clone_size: -
cdr3_aa: CASSLGGLYSNQPQHF
cdr3_nt: TGTGCCAGCAGCTTAGGAGGACTGTATAGCAATCAGCCCCAGCATTTT

v_call: TRBV18
j_call: TRBJ2-1
d_call: TRBD2
clone_size: once
cdr3_aa: CASSPLLLAGVRDEQFF
cdr3_nt: TGTGCCAGCTCACCACTACTCCTAGCGGGAGTAAGGGATGAGCAGTTCTTC

v_call: TRBV20-1
j_call: TRBJ2-4
d_call: TRBD2
clone_size: -
cdr3_aa: CSARRAGEVKNIQYF
cdr3_nt: TGCAGTGCTAGGAGGGCGGGAGAAGTCAAAAACATTCAGTACTTC

v_call: TRBV7-8
j_call: TRBJ1-2
d_call: -
clone_size: -
cdr3_aa: CASSLWDGGGYGYTF
cdr3_nt: TGTGCCAGCAGCTTATGGGACGGCGGGGGCTATGGCTACACCTTC

v_call: TRBV7-6
j_call: TRBJ2-1
d_call: -
clone_size: -
cdr3_aa: CASSSYFSSWYNEQFF
cdr3_nt: TGTGCCAGCAGCTCTTACTTTAGCTCGTGGTACAATGAGCAGTTCTTC

v_call: TRBV4-3
j_call: TRBJ1-2
d_call: TRBD1
clone_size: -
cdr3_aa: CASSQGQGNGYTF
cdr3_nt: TGCGCCAGCAGCCAAGGACAGGGTAATGGCTACACCTTC

v_call: TRBV28
j_call: TRBJ2-1
d_call: TRBD2
clone_size: once
cdr3_aa: CASSSGTSRYNEQFF
cdr3_nt: TGTGCCAGCAGTTCCGGGACTAGCCGCTACAATGAGCAGTTCTTC

v_call: TRBV19
j_call: TRBJ2-7
d_call: -
clone_size: -
cdr3_aa: CASSISTGTYEQYF
cdr3_nt: TGTGCCAGTAGTATTTCGACGGGAACCTACGAGCAGTACTTC

v_call: TRBV6-5
j_call: TRBJ2-2
d_call: -
clone_size: few
cdr3_aa: CASSYLPWPAGELFF
cdr3_nt: TGTGCCAGCAGTTACTTGCCATGGCCCGCCGGGGAGCTGTTTTTT

v_call: TRBV5-6
j_call: TRBJ1-4
d_call: -
clone_size: once
cdr3_aa: CASSLAGAEKLFF
cdr3_nt: TGTGCCAGCAGCTTGGCAGGGGCGGAAAAACTGTTTTTT

v_call: TRBV7-2
j_call: TRBJ2-7
d_call: TRBD1
clone_size: -
cdr3_aa: CASSLAPLSGGYEQYF
cdr3_nt: TGTGCCAGCAGCTTAGCGCCCCTGTCAGGGGGTTACGAGCAGTACTTC

v_call: TRBV6-2/TRBV6-3
j_call: TRBJ1-1
d_call: -
clone_size: -
cdr3_aa: CASSVPWGANTEAFF
cdr3_nt: TGTGCCAGCAGTGTCCCTTGGGGGGCCAACACTGAAGCTTTCTTT

v_call: TRBV7-9
j_call: TRBJ1-1
d_call: -
clone_size: -
cdr3_aa: CASSRPTSTEAFF
cdr3_nt: TGTGCCAGCAGCCGCCCAACGAGCACTGAAGCTTTCTTT

v_call: TRBV7-2
j_call: TRBJ2-6
d_call: -
clone_size: -
cdr3_aa: CASSLDNPGANVLTF
cdr3_nt: TGTGCCAGCAGCTTGGACAATCCTGGGGCCAACGTCCTGACTTTC

v_call: TRBV12-3/TRBV12-4
j_call: TRBJ2-5
d_call: -
clone_size: -
cdr3_aa: CASSYRRLVGETQYF
cdr3_nt: TGTGCCAGCAGCTACCGTCGACTAGTCGGAGAGACCCAGTACTTC

v_call: TRBV3-1
j_call: TRBJ2-5
d_call: TRBD2
clone_size: few
cdr3_aa: CASSQVKAGGLWKRSQYF
cdr3_nt: TGTGCCAGCAGCCAAGTTAAAGCGGGAGGGCTGTGGAAGAGAAGCCAGTACTTC

v_call: TRBV6-2/TRBV6-3
j_call: TRBJ1-2
d_call: TRBD1
clone_size: few
cdr3_aa: CASSWTGRYGYTF
cdr3_nt: TGTGCCAGCAGTTGGACAGGGCGATATGGCTACACCTTC